Listed below are T cell receptor beta chains from one sample, sequenced in a study of blood T cell repertoires in COVID-19. Measured with immunoSEQ multiplex PCR; TCRdb has only the in-frame clones, and not every one. This table holds about 64,000 clones, roughly 84% found once. Sequencing used peripheral blood. These receptors were obtained from an older woman with acute or convalescent COVID-19. The conserved cysteine and the conserved F or W are not part of the CDR3 here. Fields, in order: D gene, V gene, J gene, CDR3 protein. D genes are given only for firm matches.

TRBD1	TRBV7-2	TRBJ2-2	ASSVTGVGNTGELF
TRBD1	TRBV5-1	TRBJ1-2	ASSLGQGHGYT
TRBD2	TRBV9	TRBJ2-7	ASSSGTSGYEQY
TRBD2	TRBV29-1	TRBJ2-7	SASAGGAYEQY
-	TRBV13	TRBJ1-3	ASSSGRDSGNTIY
-	TRBV7-2	TRBJ2-7	ASSLTQGPYEQY
TRBD2	TRBV3-1/TRBV3-2	TRBJ2-7	ASSPGGGGPSYEQY
TRBD1	TRBV19	TRBJ1-1	ASSMRTGFSNTEAF
-	TRBV9	TRBJ1-4	ASSAAGAFEKLF
-	TRBV7-3	TRBJ2-3	ASSLTSRSTDTQY
TRBD2	TRBV30	TRBJ2-1	AWSGLAGDTNEQF
-	TRBV14	TRBJ2-5	ASSHLLQETQY
TRBD1	TRBV18	TRBJ1-6	ASSPQGLTGTGRTPLH
-	TRBV21-1	TRBJ1-2	ASSPKGQGNYGYT
TRBD1	TRBV24-1	TRBJ1-6	ATSDYRGRRSYNSPLH
TRBD1	TRBV27	TRBJ1-2	ASSTRQGNYGYT
TRBD2	TRBV9	TRBJ2-3	ASSVESGGSTDTQY